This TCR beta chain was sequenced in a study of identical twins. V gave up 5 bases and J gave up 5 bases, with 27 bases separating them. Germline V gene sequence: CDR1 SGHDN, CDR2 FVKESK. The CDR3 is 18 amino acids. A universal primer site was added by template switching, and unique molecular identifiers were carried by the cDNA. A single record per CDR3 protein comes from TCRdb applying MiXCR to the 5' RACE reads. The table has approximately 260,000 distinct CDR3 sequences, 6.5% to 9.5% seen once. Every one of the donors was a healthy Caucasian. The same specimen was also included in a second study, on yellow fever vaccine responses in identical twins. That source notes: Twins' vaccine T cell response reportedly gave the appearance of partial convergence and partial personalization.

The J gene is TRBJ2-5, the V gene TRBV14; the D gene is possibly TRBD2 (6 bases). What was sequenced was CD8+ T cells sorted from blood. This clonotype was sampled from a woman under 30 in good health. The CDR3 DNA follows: TGTGCCAGCAGCAGCATACATGTGGGGAGGCATCGTGGTGAGACCCAGTACTTC. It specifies CASSSIHVGRHRGETQYF.